The 26 T cell receptor beta chains presented below share a single source sample, sequenced in a study of response to subunit inactivated influenza vaccine. TCRdb re-derived calls from the RT-PCR reads in MiXCR, one entry per CDR3 protein. This sample has about 650,000 distinct CDR3 sequences, with roughly 14% found just once. Sequenced here: PBMCs from blood, sampled 11 to 12 days after vaccination. The receptors derive from a man in his fifties who received an inactivated influenza vaccine.

The sample holds a few counts of this clonotype. This chain links TRBV7-2 with TRBJ2-3; 14 bases map to TRBD2. The trim removed 5 bases at V and 1 base at J, leaving 5 bases unmatched. The CDR3 sequence is 17 residues long. Germline V gene data show CDR1 as SGHTA and CDR2 as FQGNSA. This CDR3 is CASSPAGLAGGTDTQYF. The CDR3 DNA reads TGTGCCAGCAGCCCAGCGGGACTAGCGGGGGGCACAGATACGCAGTATTTT.

The sample holds a few counts of this clonotype. The chain couples TRBV24-1 to TRBJ2-1, with D perhaps being TRBD1 or TRBD2 (5 bases each). V gave up 1 base and J gave up 0 bases, with 9 bases separating them. Germline values: CDR1 KGHDR, CDR2 SFDVKD. There are 16 residues in the CDR3. The CDR3: CATSDFSGSSYNEQFF. CDR3 coding DNA: TGTGCCACCAGTGATTTTTCAGGGAGCTCCTACAATGAGCAGTTCTTC.

This clonotype has a handful of counts. The V call is TRBV3-1, the J call TRBJ2-1; TRBD2 agrees at 8 bases. The CDR3 sequence is 14 residues long. Germline V gene data show CDR1 as LGHDT and CDR2 as YNNKEL (reference sequence). Losses at the gene ends were 1 base for V and 15 bases for J; bases not matched to a gene: 11. CDR3 residues: CASSQGIGGGTPFF. The CDR3 DNA sequence: TGTGCCAGCAGCCAAGGGATAGGCGGGGGGACGCCGTTCTTC.

This clonotype was seen only a few times. This rearrangement joins TRBV9 to TRBJ2-2, with TRBD1 matching over 8 bases. This CDR3 has 17 residues. Germline values: CDR1 SGDLS, CDR2 YYNGEE. Germline trimming cut 3 bases from V and 0 bases from J; bases unmatched to any gene: 7. As DNA, the CDR3 is TGTGCCAGCAGCGCTACTGGACAGGGCGCGAACACCGGGGAGCTGTTTTTT. Translation gives CASSATGQGANTGELFF.

The J gene is TRBJ1-5, the V gene TRBV6-2 or TRBV6-3; D might be TRBD1 (5 bases). The CDR3 sequence is 14 residues long. The germline V gene has CDR1 MNHEY and CDR2 SVGEGT. The V end was cut by 7 bases, the J end by 5 bases, with 15 bases between. The CDR3 loop reads CASMGPAADQPQHF. For the CDR3, the DNA is TGTGCCAGCATGGGACCTGCCGCCGATCAGCCCCAGCATTTT.

In this sample, this clonotype turned up a few times. This chain uses TRBV29-1 with TRBJ1-1; D possibly corresponds to TRBD1 (6 bases). CDR1 and CDR2 (germline): SQVTM, ANQGSEA. The length of the CDR3 is 14 residues. Trimming took 4 bases from V and 2 from J, leaving 14 bases between them. The chain's CDR3 is CSVAGYRVNTEAFF. The CDR3 coding sequence is TGCAGCGTTGCCGGTTACAGGGTAAACACTGAAGCTTTCTTT.

The CDR3 protein is CASSPNTGGQETQYF. CDR3 coding DNA: TGTGCCAGCAGTCCAAACACGGGGGGGCAGGAGACCCAGTACTTC. The genes are TRBV28 and TRBJ2-5; 8 nucleotides line up with TRBD2. The CDR3 is 15 amino acids. CDR1 and CDR2 (germline): MDHEN, SYDVKM. V lost 5 bases and J lost 5; bases outside the gene matches: 10.

J is TRBJ1-2 and V is TRBV4-3; D gene unclear. The V gene lost 0 bases and the J gene lost 8 bases, with 16 bases spanning the gap. The CDR3 covers 15 residues. Germline-derived CDR1 and CDR2 are LGHNA and YSLEER. The CDR3 sequence is CASSQDKTTPRGYTF. The CDR3 region has the DNA TGCGCCAGCAGCCAAGACAAAACGACGCCGAGGGGCTACACCTTC.

This chain connects TRBV12-3 or TRBV12-4 to TRBJ2-7; 7 positions agree with TRBD2. The CDR3 runs 13 residues. J gave up 3 bases and V 8 bases, and 7 bases lay outside the gene matches. CDR3 nucleotides: TGTGCCAGCCGAGCGGGGAATGGCTACGAGCAGTACTTC. The encoded protein is CASRAGNGYEQYF.

This clonotype was recorded many times. The V call is TRBV4-2, the J call TRBJ2-1; the D gene could be TRBD1 or TRBD2 (5 bases each). The germline gives CDR1 LGHNA, CDR2 YNFKEQ. V dropped 3 bases and J dropped 3 bases, with 12 bases sitting between them. This CDR3 is built from 15 residues. Here the CDR3 reads CASSHRDEVYNEQFF. CDR3 in DNA: TGTGCCAGCAGCCATAGGGACGAAGTCTACAATGAGCAGTTCTTC.

V usage is TRBV20-1 and J usage is TRBJ2-7, with TRBD1 matching 7 bases. CDR3 length equals 11 residues. Germline V gives CDR1 DFQATT, CDR2 SNEGSKA (reference sequence). This CDR3 is CSCGQDYEQYF. Here the CDR3 DNA reads TGCAGCTGTGGACAGGACTACGAGCAGTACTTC.

This clonotype was picked up many times. The chain recombines TRBV20-1 with TRBJ1-1; possible D gene TRBD1, 5 bases. CDR1 is DFQATT and CDR2 is SNEGSKA in the germline V gene (reference sequence). The V and J ends lost 5 bases and 4 bases respectively, with 17 bases between them. The CDR3 consists of 14 residues. CDR3 bases: TGCAGTGCTGCATGGGGACCTTTGGGCACTGAAGCTTTCTTT. Translated: CSAAWGPLGTEAFF.

This clonotype was found a few times. The chain uses TRBV20-1 and TRBJ1-2; D unresolved. The V gene lost 5 bases and the J gene lost 0 bases, with 10 bases spanning the gap. The CDR3 spans 13 residues. Germline V gives CDR1 DFQATT, CDR2 SNEGSKA (reference sequence). Here the CDR3 DNA reads TGCAGTGCTGAACCCCAGGCTAACTATGGCTACACCTTC. Amino acid sequence: CSAEPQANYGYTF.

In its sample, this clonotype was seen once. CDR3 DNA sequence: TGTGCCAGCAGTTTCCGGGACAGGGGCTCTGGGGCCAACGTCCTGACTTTC. It codes for CASSFRDRGSGANVLTF. The V and J genes are TRBV12-3 or TRBV12-4 and TRBJ2-6; 10 positions match TRBD1. This CDR3 contains 17 residues. Trimming took 3 bases from V and 0 from J; bases not matched to a gene: 2.

This clonotype was detected a few times. V is TRBV5-1 and J is TRBJ2-3; TRBD2 aligns across 16 bases. The CDR3 length is 20 residues. Germline-derived CDR1 and CDR2 are SGHRS and YFSETQ. V was pared by 2 bases and J by 6 bases, with 15 bases of the junction left unmatched. The CDR3 coding sequence is TGCGCCAGCAGCTTAATCGGGACTAGCGGGGGGGCAGCCCTTCTTGATACGCAGTATTTT. Residues: CASSLIGTSGGAALLDTQYF.

This clonotype came up a few times. The V and J genes are TRBV18 and TRBJ2-7; 10 bases line up with TRBD2. Per germline, CDR1 KGHSH and CDR2 LQKENI. The V and J ends lost 3 bases and 0 bases, in that order; junction bases with no gene match: 2. This CDR3 is 15 amino acids long. The CDR3, as DNA: TGTGCCAGCTCACCTGGGACTAGCGACTCCTACGAGCAGTACTTC. It specifies CASSPGTSDSYEQYF.

This chain links TRBV20-1 with TRBJ2-7, with D maybe TRBD1 (5 bases). The CDR3 totals 12 residues. V shed 4 bases and J shed 1 base, with 8 bases lying between them. Germline V gives CDR1 DFQATT, CDR2 SNEGSKA (reference sequence). The CDR3 protein is CSATTVSYEQYF. The DNA of the CDR3 is TGCAGTGCTACGACAGTTTCCTACGAGCAGTACTTC.

The chain uses TRBV30 and TRBJ2-7; the D call may be TRBD1 or TRBD2 (5 bases each). The CDR3 totals 13 residues. V was pared by 7 bases and J by 0 bases, with 13 bases between. Germline V lookup: CDR1 GTSNPN, CDR2 SVGIG (reference sequence). CDR3 protein: CASGPKSSYEQYF. CDR3 coding DNA: TGTGCCTCGGGACCAAAAAGCTCCTACGAGCAGTACTTC. Variable domain in full (rest from reference TRBV30 and TRBJ2-7): SQTIHQWPATLVQPVGSPLSLECTVEGTSNPNLYWYRQAAGRGLQLLFYSVGIGQISSEVPQNLSASRPQDRQFILSSKKLLLSDSGFYLCASGPKSSYEQYFGPGTRLTVT.

This clonotype was counted a few times. The rearrangement links TRBV7-2 to TRBJ2-7; D call uncertain. CDR1 SGHTA and CDR2 FQGNSA come from the germline V gene. CDR3 length: 13 residues. Trimming removed 5 bases from V and 2 bases from J, with 10 bases in between. The CDR3 here is CASSLGITYEQYF. Written as DNA, the CDR3 is TGTGCCAGCAGCCTAGGGATTACCTACGAGCAGTACTTC.

This clonotype was recorded a few times. The DNA for the CDR3 is TGCGCCAGCAGCGCGGGACCCGTTCTGGGCGAGCAGTACTTC. Its protein is CASSAGPVLGEQYF. The chain recombines TRBV5-1 with TRBJ2-7, with D perhaps TRBD2 (6 bases). V gave up 4 bases and J gave up 6 bases, with 17 bases separating them. Germline V gene lookup returns CDR1 SGHRS and CDR2 YFSETQ. This CDR3 contains 14 residues.

V is TRBV10-1 and J is TRBJ2-3, with a tentative D call TRBD1 (6 bases). CDR1 is WNHNN and CDR2 is SYGVQD in the germline V gene (reference sequence). V lost 6 bases and J 0 bases, leaving 13 bases between the germline ends. The CDR3 is made up of 15 amino acids. CDR3 in DNA: TGCGCCAGCAGCGATGGACAGCTTAGCACAGATACGCAGTATTTT. It yields the protein CASSDGQLSTDTQYF.

This clonotype was detected a few times. The chain joins TRBV11-1 to TRBJ2-1, with TRBD2 matching over 14 bases. This CDR3 is 19 amino acids long. The germline gives CDR1 SGHAT, CDR2 FQDESV (reference sequence). V shed 3 bases and J 4 bases; nucleotides not matched to a gene: 11. CDR3 residues: CASSFTGLAGGLEYNEQFF. The CDR3, as DNA: TGTGCCAGCAGCTTCACCGGACTAGCGGGAGGCCTAGAGTACAATGAGCAGTTCTTC.

This clonotype was counted only a few times. J is TRBJ1-1 and V is TRBV20-1; 10 bases match TRBD1. This CDR3 is built from 14 residues. J lost 7 bases, V lost 3 bases, and 8 bases had no gene match. CDR1 and CDR2 from the germline V gene are DFQATT and SNEGSKA (reference sequence). This CDR3 reads CSASSRQGASEAFF. The CDR3 DNA reads as TGCAGTGCTAGTTCCCGACAGGGGGCAAGTGAAGCTTTCTTT.

CDR3 sequence reads: CAISALTGSRGTGELFF. The CDR3 coding sequence is TGTGCCATCAGTGCTTTGACCGGGAGTAGGGGGACCGGGGAGCTGTTTTTT. This chain joins TRBV10-3 and TRBJ2-2, with D perhaps being TRBD1 or TRBD2 (6 bases each). Germline-derived CDR1 and CDR2 are ENHRY and SYGVKD. This CDR3 is 17 amino acids long. Deletions cut 4 bases from V and 5 bases from J, with 20 bases between.

The chain employs TRBV6-1 and TRBJ2-3; D might be TRBD1 (8 bases). Germline V gene lookup returns CDR1 MNHNS and CDR2 SASEGT. The V gene lost 6 bases and the J gene lost 1 base, with 20 bases spanning the gap. The CDR3 consists of 17 residues. In DNA, the CDR3 is TGTGCCAGCAGGGGGGGGATAGGACAGGGCCGCACAGATACGCAGTATTTT. Translating it yields CASRGGIGQGRTDTQYF.

The CDR3 is CASSSLIGGPGETQYF. In DNA, the CDR3 is TGTGCCAGCAGCTCCCTAATTGGGGGGCCGGGGGAGACCCAGTACTTC. J is TRBJ2-5 and V is TRBV5-8; D might be TRBD1 or TRBD2, each matching 6 bases. CDR1 SGHTS and CDR2 YDEGEE come from the germline V gene. The CDR3 spans 16 residues. The V gene lost 3 bases and the J gene lost 5 bases, with 20 bases spanning the gap.